What follows are 7 T cell receptor beta chains derived from one specimen sequenced in a study of T cell repertoires in cytomegalovirus infection. Using its own MiXCR run on the reads, TCRdb lists one record per CDR3 protein. The sample lists 51,000 or so distinct CDR3 sequences, about 18% occurring once. Which antigens these TCRs recognize remains unknown. Sample: CD8+ T cells from cultured PBMCs, taken from culture after CMV antigen stimulation. The receptors were gathered from a human donor in good health (CMV status not recorded). Some clones in this sample may be carry-over from other donors' samples.

This chain joins TRBV27 and TRBJ2-3; tentatively, D is TRBD2 (5 bases). The germline CDR1 and CDR2 sequences are MNHEY and SMNVEV (reference sequence). V dropped 5 bases and J dropped 10 bases, with 13 bases sitting between them. The CDR3 covers 12 residues. The CDR3 loop reads CASSAGNFAQYF. The DNA for the CDR3 is TGTGCCAGCAGTGCCGGGAATTTTGCGCAGTATTTT.

Only a few counts were recorded for this clonotype. This chain links TRBV7-2 with TRBJ2-7; 9 bases line up with TRBD2. V trimming: 2 bases; J trimming: 6 bases; junction bases outside the gene matches: 5. CDR1 is SGHTA, CDR2 FQGNSA, per germline. This CDR3 has 14 residues. This chain's CDR3 is CASSLMAGGREQYF. In DNA, the CDR3 is TGTGCCAGCAGCTTAATGGCGGGGGGGCGCGAGCAGTACTTC.

The chain is built from TRBV7-9 and TRBJ1-3; a weak D match, TRBD1 (5 bases). Between the trimmed V and J ends, which lost 5 bases and 0 bases, there was a span of 14 bases. The CDR3 runs 16 residues. Germline lookup yields CDR1 SEHNR and CDR2 FQNEAQ (reference sequence). The CDR3 DNA follows: TGTGCCAGCAGCCACTCCGACGGGGGCTCTGGAAACACCATATATTTT. Translation gives CASSHSDGGSGNTIYF. The full variable domain, completed using reference TRBV7-9 and TRBJ1-3, is DTGVSQNPRHKITKRGQNVTFRCDPISEHNRLYWYRQTLGQGPEFLTYFQNEAQLEKSRLLSDRFSAERPKGSFSTLEIQRTEQGDSAMYLCASSHSDGGSGNTIYFGEGSWLTVV.

V and J are TRBV7-8 and TRBJ2-7; D is unresolved. Deletions cut 5 bases from V and 5 bases from J, with 16 bases between. Germline loops: CDR1 SGHVS, CDR2 FQNEAQ. The length of the CDR3 is 14 residues. The CDR3 reads CASSPPPGWDEQYF. In DNA form, the CDR3 reads TGTGCCAGCAGCCCTCCTCCTGGGTGGGACGAGCAGTACTTC.

This chain links TRBV2 with TRBJ2-5; D possibly uses TRBD1 or TRBD2 (5 bases each). The germline V gene has CDR1 SNHLY and CDR2 FYNNEI. CDR3 length: 12 amino acids. Trimming removed 4 bases from V and 7 bases from J, with 10 bases in between. In DNA, the CDR3 is TGTGCCAGCAGTGGCGGGCAGGGGACCCAGTACTTC. Protein sequence: CASSGGQGTQYF. The complete variable domain, with remaining parts taken from reference TRBV2 and TRBJ2-5, reads EPEVTQTPSHQVTQMGQEVILRCVPISNHLYFYWYRQILGQKVEFLVSFYNNEISEKSEIFDDQFSVERPDGSNFTLKIRSTKLEDSAMYFCASSGGQGTQYFGPGTRLLVL.

The chain has TRBV12-3 or TRBV12-4 and TRBJ1-1; D is undetermined. The V and J ends lost 2 bases and 3 bases respectively, with 13 bases between them. This CDR3 has 15 residues. CDR3 loop: CASSLKGRSDTEAFF. The CDR3 nucleotides are TGTGCCAGCAGTTTAAAAGGTAGATCCGACACTGAAGCTTTCTTT.

There are a few counts of this clonotype. This chain uses TRBV11-2 with TRBJ1-5; D may be TRBD1 (6 bases). CDR1 is SGHAT and CDR2 is FQNNGV in the germline V gene. Trimming cost V 4 bases and J 7 bases, with 23 bases left between them. The CDR3 extends over 17 amino acids. The CDR3 protein is CASSSTTQGLEGQPQHF. The CDR3 DNA is TGTGCCAGCAGCTCCACCACACAGGGATTGGAGGGACAGCCCCAGCATTTT.